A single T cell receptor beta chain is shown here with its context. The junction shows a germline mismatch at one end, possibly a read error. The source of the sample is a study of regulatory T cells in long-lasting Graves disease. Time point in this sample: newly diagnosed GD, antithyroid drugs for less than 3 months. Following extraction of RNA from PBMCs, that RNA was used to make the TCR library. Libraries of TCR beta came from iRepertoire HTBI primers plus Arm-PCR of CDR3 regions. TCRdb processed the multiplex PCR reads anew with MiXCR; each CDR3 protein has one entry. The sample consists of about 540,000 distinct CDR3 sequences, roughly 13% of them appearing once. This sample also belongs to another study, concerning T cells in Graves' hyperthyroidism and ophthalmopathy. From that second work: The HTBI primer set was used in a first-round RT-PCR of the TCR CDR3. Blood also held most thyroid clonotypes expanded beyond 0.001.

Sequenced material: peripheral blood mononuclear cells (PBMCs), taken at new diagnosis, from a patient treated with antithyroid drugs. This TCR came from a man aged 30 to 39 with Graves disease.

DNA for the CDR3: TGTGCCAGTACCCCTCGGGACAAGCGGTTCTTC. Amino acid sequence: CASTPRDKRFF. The chain carries TRBV19 and TRBJ2-4; D might be TRBD1 (6 bases). The CDR3 loop spans 11 amino acids. From germline, CDR1 is LNHDA and CDR2 SQIVND (reference sequence).